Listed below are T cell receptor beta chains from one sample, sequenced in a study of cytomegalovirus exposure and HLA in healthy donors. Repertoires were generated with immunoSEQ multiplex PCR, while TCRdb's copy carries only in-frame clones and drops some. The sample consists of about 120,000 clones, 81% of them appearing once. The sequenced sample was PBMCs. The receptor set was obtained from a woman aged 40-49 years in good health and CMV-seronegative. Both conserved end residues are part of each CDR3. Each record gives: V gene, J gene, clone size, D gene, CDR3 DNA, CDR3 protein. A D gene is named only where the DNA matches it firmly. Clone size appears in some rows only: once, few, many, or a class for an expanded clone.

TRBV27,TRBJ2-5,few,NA,TGTGCCAGCAGTTTATTTCCTAGTGGGGAGACCCAGTACTTC,CASSLFPSGETQYF
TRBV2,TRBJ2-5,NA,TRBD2,TGTGCCAGCAGTAGCGAGATGGGACTAGCGAGGGAGACCCAGTACTTC,CASSSEMGLARETQYF
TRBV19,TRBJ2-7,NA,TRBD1,TGTGCCAGTAGTATCCTCGGGACAGGGGGTTACGAGCAGTACTTC,CASSILGTGGYEQYF
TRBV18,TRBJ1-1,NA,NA,TGTGCCAGCTCACGTGTAGTGAACACTGAAGCTTTCTTT,CASSRVVNTEAFF
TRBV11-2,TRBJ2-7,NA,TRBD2,TGTGCCAGCAGCTCCGGGACTAGCGGAGGCTACGAGCAGTACTTC,CASSSGTSGGYEQYF
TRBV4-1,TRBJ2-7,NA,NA,TGCGCCAGCAGCCAGACCCACATGGGACTGCAAGTCGACGAGCAGTACTTC,CASSQTHMGLQVDEQYF
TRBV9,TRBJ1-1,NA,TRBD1,TGTGCCAGCAGCGCAAGACAGGGGGCCACTGAAGCTTTCTTT,CASSARQGATEAFF
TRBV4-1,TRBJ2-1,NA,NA,TGCGCCAGCAGCTATCAGACTAGGCATGAGCAGTTCTTC,CASSYQTRHEQFF
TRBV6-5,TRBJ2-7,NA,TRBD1,TGTGCCAGCAGTTACTCGGGACAGGGGACCTACGAGCAGTACTTC,CASSYSGQGTYEQYF
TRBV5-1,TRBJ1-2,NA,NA,TGCGCCAGCAGCTTGGCCTCAGGGGAGTACCACACCTTC,CASSLASGEYHTF
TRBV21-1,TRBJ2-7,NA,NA,TGTGCCAGCAGCAAAAGGGGACACTCCTACGAGCAGTACTTC,CASSKRGHSYEQYF
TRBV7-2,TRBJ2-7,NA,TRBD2,TGTGCCAGCAGCTTGCGAGCGGGAGGGTCCGTCTACGAGCAGTACTTC,CASSLRAGGSVYEQYF
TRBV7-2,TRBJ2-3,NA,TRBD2,TGTGCCAGCAGGGGCCCTGCGGGAGTGTCAGATACGCAGTATTTT,CASRGPAGVSDTQYF
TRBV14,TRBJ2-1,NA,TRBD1,TGTGCCAGCAGCCCCCAACCGGTCCAGGGGGCGTACAATGAGCAGTTCTTC,CASSPQPVQGAYNEQFF
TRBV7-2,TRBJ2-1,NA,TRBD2,TGTGCCAGCAGCTTAGAGCCGGGTAGCGGGGGTCGCGGGGGTAGTCGGTTCTTC,CASSLEPGSGGRGGSRFF
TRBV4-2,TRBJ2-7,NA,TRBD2,TGTGCCAGCAGCCAAGTTTCGCCAGCGGGGAGCTACGAGCAGTACTTC,CASSQVSPAGSYEQYF
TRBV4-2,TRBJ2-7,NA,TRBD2,TGTGCCAGCAGCCAAGATGGCGGGAGCGGTTCCTACGAGCAGTACTTC,CASSQDGGSGSYEQYF
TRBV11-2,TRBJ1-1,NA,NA,TGTGCCAGCAGCTTAGATCAGGGCACTGAAGCTTTCTTT,CASSLDQGTEAFF
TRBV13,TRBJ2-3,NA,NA,TGTGCCAGCTTTGGTTGTTTGGCTAGTCATCACACAGATACGCAGTATTTT,CASFGCLASHHTDTQYF
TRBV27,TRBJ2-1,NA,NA,TGTGCCAGCAGTTACAGGAGCAATGAGCAGTTCTTC,CASSYRSNEQFF
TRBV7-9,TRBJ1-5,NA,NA,TGTGCCAGCAGCTTGGTGACTGGGGGCGAGGATCAGCCCCAGCATTTT,CASSLVTGGEDQPQHF
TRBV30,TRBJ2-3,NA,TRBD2,TGTGCCTGGAGTGCGGTAGCGGGGGGGCGAATCGATACGCAGTATTTT,CAWSAVAGGRIDTQYF
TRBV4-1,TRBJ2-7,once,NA,TGCGCCAGCAGCCAAGTTGTTGGCAGGGCCTACGAGCAGTACTTC,CASSQVVGRAYEQYF
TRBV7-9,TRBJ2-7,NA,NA,TGTGCCAGCAGCTTTGGACTTTCCTACGAGCAGTACTTC,CASSFGLSYEQYF
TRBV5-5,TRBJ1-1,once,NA,TGTGCCAGCAGCTTGGGGACAGAGACCCTGTCCCGAGACACTGAAGCTTTCTTT,CASSLGTETLSRDTEAFF
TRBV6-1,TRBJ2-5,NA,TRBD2,TGTGCCAGCAGTGCCCTAGCGGGGGGGCCAGAGACCCAGTACTTC,CASSALAGGPETQYF
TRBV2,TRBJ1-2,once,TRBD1,TGTGCCAGCAGGGACAGGGCGGTAGCTAACTATGGCTACACCTTC,CASRDRAVANYGYTF
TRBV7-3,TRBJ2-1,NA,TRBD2,TGTGCCAGCAGCCATTCTGGCGGGGGGCTATACAATGAGCAGTTCTTC,CASSHSGGGLYNEQFF
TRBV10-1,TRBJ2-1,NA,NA,TGCGCCAGCAGTGAGTCTGGACCTTTCGGGATCAATGAGCAGTTCTTC,CASSESGPFGINEQFF
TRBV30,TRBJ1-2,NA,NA,TGTGCCTGGAGTCCCAGGACAAGCCTGCGTCGCTACACCTTC,CAWSPRTSLRRYTF
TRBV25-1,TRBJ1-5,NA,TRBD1,TGTGCCAGCAGTGAAACCCGGGACAGCCTCAATCAGCCCCAGCATTTT,CASSETRDSLNQPQHF